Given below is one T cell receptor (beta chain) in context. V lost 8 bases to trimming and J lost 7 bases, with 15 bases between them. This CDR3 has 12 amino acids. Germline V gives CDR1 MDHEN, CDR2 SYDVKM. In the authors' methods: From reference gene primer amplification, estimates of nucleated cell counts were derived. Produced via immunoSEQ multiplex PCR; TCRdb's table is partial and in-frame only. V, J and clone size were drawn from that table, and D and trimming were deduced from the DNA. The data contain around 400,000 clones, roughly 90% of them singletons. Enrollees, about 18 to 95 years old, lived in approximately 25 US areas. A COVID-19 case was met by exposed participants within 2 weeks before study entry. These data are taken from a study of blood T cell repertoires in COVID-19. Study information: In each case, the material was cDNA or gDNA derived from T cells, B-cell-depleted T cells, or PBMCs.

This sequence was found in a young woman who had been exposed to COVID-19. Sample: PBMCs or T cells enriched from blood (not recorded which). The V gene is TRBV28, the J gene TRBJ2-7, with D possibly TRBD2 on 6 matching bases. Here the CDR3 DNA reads TGTGCCAGCCTCGGGACTGTTGGAGAGCAGTACTTC. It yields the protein CASLGTVGEQYF.